These 19 T cell receptor beta chains originate from one sample sequenced in a study of shared clonotypes between healthy human individuals. Naive CD8 cells were CD45RO-negative, positively selected for CCR7, excluding terminally differentiated effector memory CD45RA+ cells. The data were produced by immunoSEQ multiplex PCR, yet TCRdb's version contains in-frame clones alone and is incomplete. The data contain 800,000 or so clones, about 96% of them singletons. The sequenced material came from naive CD8+ T cells sorted from blood. The receptors originated from a young man in good health.

The V call is TRBV15, the J call TRBJ2-1, with TRBD1 matching 9 bases. The CDR3 loop spans 15 amino acids. V dropped 3 bases and J dropped 5; count of bases not matched to a gene: 5. Germline CDR1 LNHNV, CDR2 YYDKDF (reference sequence). The CDR3 DNA sequence: TGTGCCACCAGCAGGGACGGGGACAGGGACAATGAGCAGTTCTTC. Its protein is CATSRDGDRDNEQFF. The full variable domain, its missing parts supplied by reference TRBV15 and TRBJ2-1, is DAMVIQNPRYQVTQFGKPVTLSCSQTLNHNVMYWYQQKSSQAPKLLFHYYDKDFNNEADTPDNFQSRRPNTSFCFLDIRSPGLGDTAMYLCATSRDGDRDNEQFFGPGTRLTVL.

The chain employs TRBV4-2 and TRBJ1-1; no firm D call. Per the germline V gene, CDR1 is LGHNA and CDR2 is YNFKEQ. The CDR3 totals 15 residues. Trimming shortened V by 0 bases and J by 1 base, and 9 bases separated the two germline ends. CDR3 amino acids: CASSQEEASNTEAFF. DNA for the CDR3: TGTGCCAGCAGCCAAGAAGAGGCATCGAACACTGAAGCTTTCTTT.

The chain uses TRBV4-1 and TRBJ2-7; tentatively, D is TRBD1 (6 bases). Looked up from germline, CDR1 is MGHRA and CDR2 is YSYEKL. V shed 2 bases and J shed 1 base, with 9 bases lying between them. The CDR3 sequence is 14 residues long. The CDR3 spells CASSQQGRSYEQYF. DNA for the CDR3: TGCGCCAGCAGCCAACAGGGGCGGTCCTACGAGCAGTACTTC.

The chain links TRBV14 to TRBJ2-1; D is unresolved. Germline lookup yields CDR1 SGHDN and CDR2 FVKESK. The CDR3 runs 11 residues. V was shortened by 7 bases and J by 6 bases, with 7 bases between the two germline ends. In DNA, the CDR3 is TGTGCCAGCAACCCTGGCAATGAGCAGTTCTTC. It translates to CASNPGNEQFF.

This sequence joins TRBV6-5 and TRBJ2-2; D possibly uses TRBD1 or TRBD2 (6 bases each). Deletions cut 0 bases from V and 13 bases from J, with 12 bases between. The CDR3 consists of 13 residues. In germline, CDR1 is MNHEY, CDR2 SVGAGI. CDR3 sequence reads: CASSYSMGGLLFF. CDR3 DNA sequence: TGTGCCAGCAGTTACTCGATGGGGGGCCTGCTGTTTTTT.

The rearrangement joins TRBV27 to TRBJ2-1, with TRBD1 matching 10 bases. The CDR3 covers 14 residues. Trimming took 5 bases from V and 4 from J; bases not matched to a gene: 2. From germline, CDR1 is MNHEY and CDR2 SMNVEV (reference sequence). Here the CDR3 reads CASSGTGVYNEQFF. CDR3 bases: TGTGCCAGCAGTGGGACAGGGGTATACAATGAGCAGTTCTTC.

The CDR3 DNA reads as TGTGCCAGTAGTACGACTAGCGGGAGGTCCTCCTACAATGAGCAGTTCTTC. Amino acids: CASSTTSGRSSYNEQFF. The chain uses TRBV19 and TRBJ2-1; 13 nucleotides match TRBD2. This CDR3 has 17 amino acids. V gave up 4 bases and J gave up 0 bases; unmatched junction bases: 3. Germline CDR1 and CDR2: LNHDA and SQIVND (reference sequence).

This sequence joins TRBV2 and TRBJ2-3; D possibly corresponds to TRBD1 (5 bases). CDR1 and CDR2 (germline): SNHLY, FYNNEI. V was cut by 6 bases and J by 4 bases, with 5 bases left in between. This CDR3 spans 11 amino acids. CDR3 residues: CASRGPDTQYF. Written as DNA, the CDR3 is TGTGCCAGCAGGGGGCCAGATACGCAGTATTTT.

The chain is built from TRBV27 and TRBJ2-4; maybe TRBD1 (5 bases). V shed 6 bases and J shed 1 base, with 13 bases lying between them. The CDR3 is 15 residues long. Germline lookup yields CDR1 MNHEY and CDR2 SMNVEV (reference sequence). The chain's CDR3 is CASREGVRAKNIQYF. The CDR3 DNA reads TGTGCCAGCAGGGAAGGGGTCAGGGCCAAAAACATTCAGTACTTC.

The chain couples TRBV2 to TRBJ1-3; 7 bases agree with TRBD1. V gave up 10 bases and J gave up 1 base; unmatched junction bases: 10. This CDR3 spans 15 amino acids. The germline CDR1 and CDR2 sequences are SNHLY and FYNNEI. The DNA of the CDR3 is TGTGCCAACCTATTCAGGGGGAGTTCTGGAAACACCATATATTTT. Its protein product is CANLFRGSSGNTIYF.

A single count supports this clone. V gene TRBV2 combines with J gene TRBJ2-7; D gene uncertain. With 1 base removed from V and 0 bases from J, the gap between germline ends came to 4 bases. Germline-derived CDR1 and CDR2 are SNHLY and FYNNEI. The CDR3 loop spans 13 amino acids. The CDR3 DNA follows: TGTGCCAGCAGTGAAGACTACTCCTACGAGCAGTACTTC. This codes for CASSEDYSYEQYF.

The chain joins TRBV5-6 to TRBJ1-5, with D possibly matching TRBD1 (5 bases). The CDR3 extends over 15 amino acids. Per the germline V gene, CDR1 is SGHDT and CDR2 is YYEEEE. V shed 0 bases and J shed 6 bases, with 13 bases lying between them. CDR3 region: CASSLVGGRGQPQHF. The CDR3, as DNA: TGTGCCAGCAGCTTGGTGGGGGGAAGGGGTCAGCCCCAGCATTTT.

The chain links TRBV18 to TRBJ2-1, with 11 bases fitting TRBD1. The CDR3 loop spans 19 amino acids. CDR1 and CDR2 (germline): KGHSH, LQKENI. Unmatched junction bases numbered 10, after V lost 3 bases and J lost 0 bases. The DNA for the CDR3 is TGTGCCAGCTCACCCCGGACAGGGGGCTGGGAGGTCTCCTACAATGAGCAGTTCTTC. Its translation: CASSPRTGGWEVSYNEQFF.

The chain is built from TRBV7-9 and TRBJ1-6; D remains ambiguous. The CDR3 covers 15 residues. Germline V gives CDR1 SEHNR, CDR2 FQNEAQ (reference sequence). V lost 4 bases to trimming and J lost 9 bases, with 16 bases between them. Here the CDR3 DNA reads TGTGCCAGCAGCTCGGACGGTCGGCGAGGTTCACCCCTCCACTTT. This encodes CASSSDGRRGSPLHF.

The gene calls are TRBV11-2 and TRBJ2-6; unclear D gene. Trimming cost V 6 bases and J 4 bases, with 7 bases left between them. Germline V lookup: CDR1 SGHAT, CDR2 FQNNGV. CDR3 length equals 13 residues. As DNA, the CDR3 is TGTGCCAGCAGGTCCCTCGGGGCCAACGTCCTGACTTTC. Encoded protein: CASRSLGANVLTF.

The chain is built from TRBV5-1 and TRBJ2-2; no clear D gene. Trimming took off 0 bases at V and 11 bases at J, with 8 bases between the two ends. In germline, CDR1 is SGHRS, CDR2 YFSETQ. The CDR3 totals 12 residues. CDR3 region: CASSLGGEELFF. The CDR3 DNA reads as TGCGCCAGCAGCTTGGGAGGCGAAGAGCTGTTTTTT.

The chain links TRBV7-9 to TRBJ2-5, with D unclear. V lost 5 bases to trimming and J lost 4 bases, with 11 bases between them. The CDR3 has 13 amino acids. The germline V gene has CDR1 SEHNR and CDR2 FQNEAQ (reference sequence). The CDR3 protein is CASSPSQRETQYF. Written as DNA, the CDR3 is TGTGCCAGCAGCCCATCGCAGAGAGAGACCCAGTACTTC.

CDR3 nucleotides: TGTGCCAGCAGCCCATCTGGTAGCGGGGGCGTGTCTAGCACAGATACGCAGTATTTT. It yields the protein CASSPSGSGGVSSTDTQYF. J is TRBJ2-3 and V is TRBV4-2, with 9 nucleotides matching TRBD2. CDR3 length: 19 amino acids. Germline V CDR1 and CDR2: LGHNA, YNFKEQ. V dropped 4 bases and J dropped 0; count of bases not matched to a gene: 14.

This clone came up once. Written as DNA, the CDR3 is TGTGCCAGCACCATAACGAGCTCCTACAATGAGCAGTTCTTC. Its protein product is CASTITSSYNEQFF. J is TRBJ2-1 and V is TRBV27; no clear D. CDR1 and CDR2 from the germline V gene are MNHEY and SMNVEV (reference sequence). With 7 bases removed from V and 0 bases from J, the gap between germline ends came to 10 bases. The CDR3 is 14 residues long.